A selection of T cell receptor beta chains follows, all from one sample in a study of cytomegalovirus exposure and HLA in healthy donors. Sequencing used immunoSEQ multiplex PCR; TCRdb keeps in-frame clones, though not all of them. The sample shows roughly 160,000 clones, around 77% of them seen only once. The sample was PBMCs. Source of these receptors: a woman aged 45-60 years in good health and CMV-seropositive. Both conserved end residues are trimmed from each CDR3.

J gene: TRBJ1-1; V gene: TRBV19; CDR3 protein: ASSMISDTEAF
J gene: TRBJ2-7; V gene: TRBV7-9; CDR3 protein: ASSFRVSSYEQY
J gene: TRBJ1-1; V gene: TRBV11-3; CDR3 protein: ASSLATGDTEAF
J gene: TRBJ1-2; V gene: TRBV29-1; CDR3 protein: SVESTAIYGYT
J gene: TRBJ2-7; V gene: TRBV28; CDR3 protein: ASSGDRISFYEQY
J gene: TRBJ2-7; V gene: TRBV7-9; CDR3 protein: ASGQGQYEQY
J gene: TRBJ2-7; V gene: TRBV5-1; CDR3 protein: ASSTGTGNYEQY
J gene: TRBJ2-3; V gene: TRBV9; CDR3 protein: ASSAENKGATDTQY
J gene: TRBJ2-1; V gene: TRBV5-5; CDR3 protein: ASKRDFSSYNEQF
J gene: TRBJ1-5; V gene: TRBV5-5; CDR3 protein: ASRGTGGIDQPQH
J gene: TRBJ2-5; V gene: TRBV4-1; CDR3 protein: ASSQGRLAGGPGYQETQY
J gene: TRBJ2-3; V gene: TRBV7-6; CDR3 protein: ASSSQTGQDTQY
J gene: TRBJ1-2; V gene: TRBV6-5; CDR3 protein: ASSPQGRLWGYT
J gene: TRBJ2-1; V gene: TRBV5-4; CDR3 protein: ASGQDWIEDNEQF
J gene: TRBJ2-6; V gene: TRBV7-2; CDR3 protein: ASSRAGTGGSGANVLT
J gene: TRBJ1-2; V gene: TRBV7-2; CDR3 protein: ASSSLQSGGSSGYT
J gene: TRBJ1-6; V gene: TRBV5-1; CDR3 protein: ASSLFPGDNSPLH
J gene: TRBJ2-2; V gene: TRBV7-9; CDR3 protein: ASLYPGTVSMGELF
J gene: TRBJ1-1; V gene: TRBV6-5; CDR3 protein: ASSYLQGRAF
J gene: TRBJ2-3; V gene: TRBV9; CDR3 protein: ASSPGGSTDTQY
J gene: TRBJ2-5; V gene: TRBV7-2; CDR3 protein: ASSLGPEQGFSETQY
J gene: TRBJ1-2; V gene: TRBV7-9; CDR3 protein: ASSPADRGTRGYT
J gene: TRBJ2-1; V gene: TRBV9; CDR3 protein: ASSVAGVADYNEQF
J gene: TRBJ1-2; V gene: TRBV30; CDR3 protein: AWCRQGALPYYGYT